Below are 24 T cell receptor beta chains sequenced from a single sample in a study of blood T cells in healthy people across ages. Sample-barcoded 5' priming and a J-beta primer mix drove a second PCR of roughly 7 to 11 cycles. TCRdb re-analysed the 5' RACE reads in MiXCR, keeping a single row per CDR3 protein. This repertoire shows fewer than 750,000 distinct CDR3 sequences, over 40% found once; its top ten account for roughly 14%. The sequenced material came from blood. The receptors were sampled from a woman of 80 years or more in good health.

This clonotype was seen at least ten times. The chain couples TRBV12-3 or TRBV12-4 to TRBJ2-5; 13 nucleotides line up with TRBD2. This CDR3 comprises 16 residues. V shed 3 bases, J shed 4 bases, and the junction held 5 bases outside the gene matches. The DNA for the CDR3 is TGTGCCAGCAGTTTCCCGACTAGCGGGGGGTCAGAGACCCAGTACTTC. It specifies CASSFPTSGGSETQYF.

This chain uses TRBV23-1 with TRBJ2-7; D gene unclear. TRBV23-1 carries the ORF label, with uncertain function. This CDR3 has 15 residues. Trimming took off 3 bases at V and 0 bases at J, with 12 bases between the two ends. CDR3 sequence: CASSQPDGCSYEQYF. DNA for the CDR3: TGCGCCAGCAGTCAGCCGGACGGTTGCTCCTACGAGCAGTACTTC.

This clonotype was seen more than once but under ten times. V gene TRBV12-3 or TRBV12-4 combines with J gene TRBJ1-2, with D perhaps matching TRBD1 (5 bases). The V end was cut by 5 bases, the J end by 10 bases, with 17 bases between. CDR3 length: 13 residues. CDR3 bases: TGTGCCAGCAGTCGCACTGGACATGGCTCCTACACCTTC. Its translation: CASSRTGHGSYTF.

J is TRBJ2-2 and V is TRBV20-1; 8 nucleotides line up with TRBD2. Germline V gene sequence: CDR1 DFQATT, CDR2 SNEGSKA (reference sequence). This CDR3 spans 19 amino acids. V lost 2 bases and J lost 1; bases outside the gene matches: 15. CDR3 sequence: CSARPPLGGSGENTGELFF. CDR3 nucleotides: TGCAGTGCTAGACCTCCCCTCGGGGGTAGCGGGGAGAACACCGGGGAGCTGTTTTTT.

This clonotype has just a few counts. The V call is TRBV7-2, the J call TRBJ2-5, with unresolved D. There are 13 residues in the CDR3. V gave up 5 bases and J gave up 4 bases, with 11 bases separating them. Germline V gene lookup returns CDR1 SGHTA and CDR2 FQGNSA. CDR3 region: CASSPSVGETQYF. The CDR3 bases are TGTGCCAGCAGCCCCTCGGTAGGAGAGACCCAGTACTTC.

At least ten counts were recorded for this clonotype. This chain uses TRBV7-9 with TRBJ1-2, with D perhaps TRBD1 (5 bases). V gave up 2 bases and J gave up 8 bases, with 12 bases separating them. The CDR3 consists of 13 residues. CDR1 and CDR2 from the germline V gene are SEHNR and FQNEAQ (reference sequence). The CDR3 protein is CASSLSGPIGYTF. The CDR3, as DNA: TGTGCCAGCAGCTTATCGGGGCCTATCGGCTACACCTTC.

This clonotype was picked up many times. V is TRBV20-1 and J is TRBJ2-5; 9 nucleotides agree with TRBD2. The V gene's germline CDR1 is DFQATT and CDR2 SNEGSKA (reference sequence). V shed 3 bases, J shed 5 bases, and the junction held 13 bases outside the gene matches. The CDR3 is made up of 16 amino acids. The CDR3 DNA reads TGCAGTGCTAGTGGCGTTAGCGGGGGTATCAGGGAGACCCAGTACTTC. Its protein is CSASGVSGGIRETQYF.

This clonotype was counted many times. The CDR3 loop is CATSPASPYNEQFF. In DNA form, the CDR3 reads TGTGCCACCTCGCCCGCCTCCCCCTACAATGAGCAGTTCTTC. This chain connects TRBV24-1 to TRBJ2-1; no definite D call. The CDR3 is 14 residues long. Per the germline V gene, CDR1 is KGHDR and CDR2 is SFDVKD. V was shortened by 9 bases and J by 2 bases, with 13 bases between the two germline ends.

This clonotype was counted at least ten times. This CDR3 is CASSPFSRGSYEQYF. The CDR3 nucleotides read TGCGCCAGCAGCCCGTTCAGCCGGGGTTCCTACGAGCAGTACTTC. This chain uses TRBV4-1 with TRBJ2-7, with D perhaps matching TRBD2 (5 bases). In germline, CDR1 is MGHRA, CDR2 YSYEKL. This CDR3 has 15 amino acids. Trimming took off 4 bases at V and 1 base at J, with 14 bases between the two ends.

V usage is TRBV27 and J usage is TRBJ2-2, with D perhaps being TRBD1 or TRBD2 (5 bases each). The germline V gene has CDR1 MNHEY and CDR2 SMNVEV (reference sequence). V was cut by 3 bases and J by 4 bases, with 12 bases left in between. The CDR3 is made up of 15 amino acids. This CDR3 reads CASSFRQRATGELFF. The CDR3 DNA reads TGTGCCAGCAGTTTTCGACAGAGGGCCACCGGGGAGCTGTTTTTT.

This clonotype occurred a few times. The V gene is TRBV5-1, the J gene TRBJ1-5; D is uncertain. The germline gives CDR1 SGHRS, CDR2 YFSETQ. V lost 1 base to trimming and J lost 1 base, with 12 bases between them. This CDR3 spans 16 amino acids. The CDR3 loop is CASSLLGMGSNQPQHF. Written as DNA, the CDR3 is TGCGCCAGCAGCTTGCTAGGGATGGGGAGCAATCAGCCCCAGCATTTT.

The rearrangement links TRBV30 to TRBJ2-5; the D gene could be TRBD1 or TRBD2 (5 bases each). Germline CDR1 GTSNPN, CDR2 SVGIG (reference sequence). The germline V and J ends were trimmed by 8 bases and 5 bases, with 12 bases remaining between them. This CDR3 has 11 residues. In DNA, the CDR3 is TGTGCCGGGACCGCAGGGGAGACCCAGTACTTC. Its translation is CAGTAGETQYF.

The chain employs TRBV28 and TRBJ1-2; D is perhaps TRBD1 (5 bases). Trimming left V 3 bases short and J 3 bases short, with 17 bases between. Germline CDR1 is MDHEN and CDR2 is SYDVKM. The length of the CDR3 is 16 residues. The CDR3 nucleotides read TGTGCCAGCAGTTTGGAAGCAGAGGCCAGGGACTATGGCTACACCTTC. As protein: CASSLEAEARDYGYTF.

The chain has TRBV5-6 and TRBJ2-1, with 9 bases matching TRBD2. The junction had 12 bases not matched to a gene; V was cut back by 3 bases and J by 2 bases. Germline CDR1 is SGHDT and CDR2 is YYEEEE. This CDR3 has 18 amino acids. CDR3 loop: CASSCGFLAGYTYNEQFF. For the CDR3, the DNA is TGTGCCAGCAGCTGCGGGTTCCTAGCGGGATATACCTACAATGAGCAGTTCTTC.

This clonotype occurred many times. The rearrangement uses TRBV27 and TRBJ2-7; 10 positions match TRBD1. The V gene's germline CDR1 is MNHEY and CDR2 SMNVEV (reference sequence). V lost 6 bases, J lost 6 bases, and 11 bases stayed unmatched. CDR3 length: 15 amino acids. CDR3 amino acids: CASSKPGQGKGEQYF. The CDR3, as DNA: TGTGCCAGCAGCAAACCGGGACAGGGGAAAGGCGAGCAGTACTTC.

This clonotype was observed a handful of times. The chain is built from TRBV28 and TRBJ2-4; D tentatively fits TRBD1 or TRBD2 (6 bases each). CDR1 is MDHEN and CDR2 is SYDVKM in the germline V gene. This CDR3 is built from 14 residues. V lost 9 bases and J lost 0, with 12 bases in between. The CDR3 DNA sequence: TGTGCCAGAGGGGGGATAAAAGCCAAAAACATTCAGTACTTC. Its protein product is CARGGIKAKNIQYF.

The rearrangement joins TRBV28 to TRBJ2-5; D may be TRBD1 (6 bases). V was trimmed by 1 base and J by 1 base, leaving 22 bases between them. Germline V gene sequence: CDR1 MDHEN, CDR2 SYDVKM. The CDR3 extends over 19 amino acids. The DNA of the CDR3 is TGTGCCAGCAGTTTATTTGTAACTGGGACACGCCGAACCCAAGAGACCCAGTACTTC. This encodes CASSLFVTGTRRTQETQYF.

The V and J genes are TRBV27 and TRBJ1-2; D is perhaps TRBD1 (6 bases). Trimming cost V 5 bases and J 4 bases, with 17 bases left between them. This CDR3 comprises 15 residues. Germline V gene data show CDR1 as MNHEY and CDR2 as SMNVEV (reference sequence). The CDR3 is CASSPRTGTSYGYTF. The CDR3 DNA follows: TGTGCCAGCAGTCCCAGGACCGGGACAAGCTATGGCTACACCTTC.

This clonotype was counted at least ten times. The genes are TRBV9 and TRBJ2-1; D perhaps matches TRBD1 (5 bases). Trimming stripped 4 bases from V and 3 bases from J, with 11 bases between. The CDR3 totals 14 residues. Per the germline V gene, CDR1 is SGDLS and CDR2 is YYNGEE. CDR3 loop: CASSTRTNYNEQFF. CDR3 sequence (DNA): TGTGCCAGCAGCACCCGGACAAACTACAATGAGCAGTTCTTC.

This clonotype was counted at least ten times. The chain combines TRBV24-1 with TRBJ2-3; no reliable D call. The CDR3 runs 19 residues. From germline, CDR1 is KGHDR and CDR2 SFDVKD. V was pared by 3 bases and J by 5 bases, with 26 bases between. For the CDR3, the DNA is TGTGCCACCAGTGATCTTAAAGGGTTCCCTACCTTCCCCGAAGATACGCAGTATTTT. Its protein product is CATSDLKGFPTFPEDTQYF.

The chain has TRBV27 and TRBJ2-2; D perhaps matches TRBD2 (5 bases). The CDR3 runs 15 residues. Germline assignment: CDR1 MNHEY and CDR2 SMNVEV (reference sequence). V shed 6 bases and J shed 3 bases, with 14 bases lying between them. The CDR3 sequence is CASSLLGRDTGELFF. CDR3 DNA sequence: TGTGCCAGCAGCCTACTAGGTCGTGACACCGGGGAGCTGTTTTTT.

The gene calls are TRBV27 and TRBJ2-5, with 9 bases matching TRBD2. The CDR3 contains 15 residues. V lost 6 bases to trimming and J lost 5 bases; unmatched junction nucleotides: 10. Germline V lookup: CDR1 MNHEY, CDR2 SMNVEV (reference sequence). The CDR3 here is CASRILSGSGETQYF. Written as DNA, the CDR3 is TGTGCCAGCAGGATCCTTAGCGGGAGTGGGGAGACCCAGTACTTC.

V and J are TRBV29-1 and TRBJ2-2, with TRBD2 as a possible D gene (5 bases). Germline V gene lookup returns CDR1 SQVTM and CDR2 ANQGSEA. The CDR3 consists of 12 residues. The CDR3 protein is CSHRGNTGELFF. In DNA, the CDR3 is TGCAGTCATCGGGGAAACACCGGGGAGCTGTTTTTT.

The CDR3 DNA follows: TGCAGCGTGCAAGGGGAGGGGGAGACCCAGTACTTC. This translates into CSVQGEGETQYF. V and J are TRBV29-1 and TRBJ2-5; 7 nucleotides line up with TRBD2. V shed 6 bases, J shed 5 bases, and the junction held 6 bases outside the gene matches. The V gene's germline CDR1 is SQVTM and CDR2 ANQGSEA. This CDR3 is 12 amino acids long.